This T cell receptor beta chain was profiled in a study of blood T cell repertoires in COVID-19. Study in general: Italy, Spain and the United States were the sources of the convalescent and acute COVID-19 samples. The cDNA or gDNA used as material had been derived from T cells, B-cell-depleted T cells, or PBMCs.

This clone was detected once. Germline loops: CDR1 SGHTA, CDR2 FQGNSA. V was clipped by 7 bases and J by 3 bases, with 20 bases between them. The CDR3 length is 16 residues. Per the original methods: For nucleated cells, counts were estimated from reference gene primer amplification. Sequenced by immunoSEQ multiplex PCR; TCRdb stores in-frame clones only, minus some. For V, J and clone size, that table is used; D and trimming come from the DNA. The sample contains a few hundred thousand clones, approximately 88% of which appear only once. Sample: peripheral blood. The receptor was isolated from a man younger than 35 with active or convalescent COVID-19. The gene calls are TRBV7-2 and TRBJ2-3; D may be TRBD2 (5 bases). CDR3 DNA sequence: TGTGCCAGCACCCCCGGGGTGGGCGTCGGAACAGATACGCAGTATTTT. This encodes CASTPGVGVGTDTQYF.